Included here is one T cell receptor (beta chain) sequence, with context. What it binds is unknown. The CDR3 length is 14 residues. Between the trimmed V and J ends, which lost 0 bases and 4 bases, there was a span of 9 bases. The germline CDR1 and CDR2 sequences are MNHEY and SVGAGI. The sample comes from a study of shared clonotypes between healthy human individuals. The authors loaded roughly 200 ng DNA, roughly 33,000 T cell genomes, into sorted-subset replicate PCRs. Profiling relied on immunoSEQ multiplex PCR, and the TCRdb table lists in-frame clones only, not all of them. Here the sample spans about 110,000 clones, roughly 70% being singletons. Overall study results and limits: Incomplete sequencing of sorted subsets was indicated by rarefaction despite large depth.

The sequencing sample was made of memory CD8+ T cells sorted from blood. Subset: CD45RO+ cells pooled with CCR7-negative TemRA cells. The V call is TRBV6-5, the J call TRBJ1-1; D not resolved. This receptor was identified in a woman aged 30 to 39 in good health. The CDR3 loop reads CASSYSIRFTEAFF. CDR3 sequence (DNA): TGTGCCAGCAGTTACTCGATAAGGTTCACTGAAGCTTTCTTT.